Below are 13 T cell receptor beta chains sequenced from a single sample in a study of precursors of human CD4 cytotoxic T cells. Sorted CD4+ central memory, effector memory, IL-7R-high TEMRA and IL-7R-negative TEMRA cells underwent bulk UMI sequencing. MiXCR, run by TCRdb on the reads, gives a single entry per CDR3 protein. Seen here are about 580 distinct CDR3 sequences, roughly 21% observed once, and the top ten hold 9% to 13%. Input material: memory CD4+ T cells from blood (PBMCs). All receptors come from a human donor in good health.

This clonotype counts as large. The chain employs TRBV6-5 and TRBJ2-3, with D unclear. CDR1 and CDR2 (germline): MNHEY, SVGAGI. The CDR3 length is 15 residues. Trimming took 6 bases from V and 2 from J, leaving 15 bases between them. CDR3 in DNA: TGTGCCAGCAGCTGGGATGGTGGGTTCACAGATACGCAGTATTTT. Its protein is CASSWDGGFTDTQYF.

This clonotype is large. The chain has TRBV12-3 or TRBV12-4 and TRBJ2-1; D unclear. The CDR3 extends over 13 amino acids. The V gene lost 3 bases and the J gene lost 4 bases, with 7 bases spanning the gap. CDR3 sequence: CASSFSQYNEQFF. The CDR3 nucleotides read TGTGCCAGCAGTTTTTCCCAATACAATGAGCAGTTCTTC.

By frequency in the sample, this clonotype is large (0.1 to 1%). This chain connects TRBV7-2 to TRBJ2-5; TRBD2 agrees at 12 bases. The J segment lost 5 bases and the V segment lost 4 bases, leaving 8 bases of the junction unmatched. This CDR3 has 16 amino acids. In germline, CDR1 is SGHTA, CDR2 FQGNSA. DNA for the CDR3: TGTGCCAGCAGCTCCCTGTCTAGCGGGGGGGCGGAGACCCAGTACTTC. This encodes CASSSLSSGGAETQYF.

Comment on this clonotype: Since a much larger clone is just one base distant, this may be a read error. The J gene is TRBJ1-2, the V gene TRBV5-6; D gene unclear. From germline, CDR1 is SGHDT and CDR2 YYEEEE. The V end lost 1 base, the J end lost 10 bases, and 11 bases lay between the germline ends. CDR3 length: 12 amino acids. This CDR3 reads CASSLNLGDYTF. Here the CDR3 DNA reads TGTGCCAGCAGCTTGAATCTGGGCGACTACACCTTC.

The chain joins TRBV6-6 to TRBJ2-7; D is perhaps TRBD1 or TRBD2 (5 bases each). The length of the CDR3 is 13 residues. Germline assignment: CDR1 MNHNY and CDR2 SVGAGI (reference sequence). The V end was cut by 3 bases, the J end by 2 bases, with 8 bases between. CDR3 loop: CASSYRDPYEQYF. CDR3 nucleotide sequence: TGTGCCAGCAGTTATAGGGACCCCTACGAGCAGTACTTC.

The chain combines TRBV7-9 with TRBJ1-2; D call uncertain. Trimming removed 8 bases at V and 4 bases at J, with 14 bases between. CDR1 is SEHNR, CDR2 FQNEAQ, per germline (reference sequence). The CDR3 is made up of 13 amino acids. This CDR3 is CASSRTGVYGYTF. The CDR3 DNA sequence: TGTGCCAGCTCTCGGACCGGAGTCTATGGCTACACCTTC.

This clonotype was observed a single time. One end of the junction varies from germline; a read error may be responsible. This chain joins TRBV9 and TRBJ2-5, with D tentatively TRBD2 (6 bases). Per the germline V gene, CDR1 is SGDLS and CDR2 is YYNGEE. CDR3 length: 16 amino acids. The CDR3 reads CASSATPGGYHETQYF. The CDR3 DNA follows: TGTGCCAGCAGCGCAACCCCTGGGGGGTACCATGAGACCCAGTACTTC.

In this sample, this clonotype turned up a few times. This chain links TRBV27 with TRBJ2-6; TRBD1 or TRBD2 may be the D gene (5 bases each). The CDR3 runs 16 residues. V was trimmed by 7 bases and J by 4 bases, leaving 17 bases between them. Germline assignment: CDR1 MNHEY and CDR2 SMNVEV (reference sequence). Written as DNA, the CDR3 is TGTGCCAGCACCCCCCTCGGGGCGCCCGGGGCCAACGTCCTGACTTTC. Protein sequence: CASTPLGAPGANVLTF.

Judged by abundance, this clonotype is large. The V gene is TRBV12-3 or TRBV12-4, the J gene TRBJ2-1; possibly TRBD2 for D (7 bases). Trimming took 3 bases from V and 6 from J, leaving 15 bases between them. CDR3 size: 15 residues. CDR3 region: CASSLVGGGTNEQFF. The CDR3 nucleotides read TGTGCCAGCAGTTTGGTCGGCGGGGGCACCAATGAGCAGTTCTTC.

This clonotype ranks as large. The V call is TRBV7-2, the J call TRBJ2-1; no clear D gene. V lost 2 bases, J lost 6 bases, and 11 bases lay in between. Germline V gene data show CDR1 as SGHTA and CDR2 as FQGNSA. The CDR3 loop spans 14 amino acids. The CDR3 coding sequence is TGTGCCAGCAGCTTAACTCACCGGGCCAATGAGCAGTTCTTC. This gives the protein CASSLTHRANEQFF.

This clonotype is categorized as large. The rearrangement joins TRBV25-1 to TRBJ1-6; the D gene is possibly TRBD1 (6 bases). Per the germline V gene, CDR1 is MGHDK and CDR2 is SYGVNS. This CDR3 comprises 12 residues. V shed 8 bases and J shed 7 bases, with 9 bases lying between them. This chain's CDR3 is CASGQINSPLHF. CDR3 bases: TGTGCCAGCGGACAGATAAATTCACCCCTCCACTTT.

This chain uses TRBV6-2 or TRBV6-3 with TRBJ1-5; no clear D gene. Deletions cut 8 bases from V and 7 bases from J, with 15 bases between. Germline loops: CDR1 MNHEY, CDR2 SVGEGT. The CDR3 contains 13 residues. CDR3 in DNA: TGTGCCAGCGGGGAAGATGGGAAGCAGCCCCAGCATTTT. It translates to CASGEDGKQPQHF.

The J gene is TRBJ2-1, the V gene TRBV28, with 7 bases identical to TRBD1. The V and J ends lost 3 bases and 5 bases, in that order; junction bases with no gene match: 7. Germline-derived CDR1 and CDR2 are MDHEN and SYDVKM. The CDR3 has 15 residues. CDR3 amino acids: CASSFEGAYDNEQFF. CDR3 bases: TGTGCCAGCAGTTTCGAGGGGGCGTATGACAATGAGCAGTTCTTC.